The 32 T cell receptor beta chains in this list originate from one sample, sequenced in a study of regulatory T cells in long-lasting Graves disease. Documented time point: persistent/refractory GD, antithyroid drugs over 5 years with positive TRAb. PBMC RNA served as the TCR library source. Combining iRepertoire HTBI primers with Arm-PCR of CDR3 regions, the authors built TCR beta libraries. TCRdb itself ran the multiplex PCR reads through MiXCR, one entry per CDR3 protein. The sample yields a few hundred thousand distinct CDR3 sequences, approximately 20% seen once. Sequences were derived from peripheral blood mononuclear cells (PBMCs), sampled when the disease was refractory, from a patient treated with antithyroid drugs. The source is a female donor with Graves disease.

The CDR3, as DNA: TGTGCCAGCAGCTCGAACGACCGAGTCCGGGTTACGCAGTATTTT. It encodes CASSSNDRVRVTQYF. The chain links TRBV7-4 to TRBJ2-3, with D uncertain. The CDR3 contains 15 residues. V lost 4 bases and J 8 bases, leaving 19 bases between the germline ends. From germline, CDR1 is SGHVT and CDR2 SQSDAQ.

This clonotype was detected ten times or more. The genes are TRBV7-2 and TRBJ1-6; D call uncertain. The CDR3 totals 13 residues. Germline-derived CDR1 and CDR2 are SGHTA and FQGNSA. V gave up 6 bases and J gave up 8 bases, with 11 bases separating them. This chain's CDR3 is CASSLSGDSPLHF. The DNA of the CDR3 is TGTGCCAGCAGTTTAAGCGGGGATTCACCCCTCCACTTT.

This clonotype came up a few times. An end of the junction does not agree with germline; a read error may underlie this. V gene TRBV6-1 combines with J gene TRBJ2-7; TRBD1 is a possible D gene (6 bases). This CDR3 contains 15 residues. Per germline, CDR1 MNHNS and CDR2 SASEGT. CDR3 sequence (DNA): TGTGCAAGCAGGGGAGCTAGCTATAACTCCTACGAGCAGTACTTC. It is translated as CASRGASYNSYEQYF.

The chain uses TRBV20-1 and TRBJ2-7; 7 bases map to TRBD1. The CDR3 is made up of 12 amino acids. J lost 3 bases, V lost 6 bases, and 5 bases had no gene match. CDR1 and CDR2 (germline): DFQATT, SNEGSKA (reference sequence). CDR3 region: CSATTGRYEQYF. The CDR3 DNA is TGCAGTGCCACGACAGGGCGCTACGAGCAGTACTTC.

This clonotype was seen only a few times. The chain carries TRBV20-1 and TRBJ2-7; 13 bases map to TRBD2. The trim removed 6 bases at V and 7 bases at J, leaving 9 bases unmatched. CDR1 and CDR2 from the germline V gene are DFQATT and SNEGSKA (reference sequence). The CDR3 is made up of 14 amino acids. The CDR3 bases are TGCAGTGCCCGTGGGGGGGGACTAGCGGGGGAGCAGTACTTC. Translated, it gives CSARGGGLAGEQYF.

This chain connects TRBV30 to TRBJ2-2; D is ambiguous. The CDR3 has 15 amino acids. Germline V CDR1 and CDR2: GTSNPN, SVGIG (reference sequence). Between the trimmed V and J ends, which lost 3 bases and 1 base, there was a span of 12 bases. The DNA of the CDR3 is TGTGCCTGGAGCGCCATAGACCGGAACACCGGGGAGCTGTTTTTT. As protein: CAWSAIDRNTGELFF.

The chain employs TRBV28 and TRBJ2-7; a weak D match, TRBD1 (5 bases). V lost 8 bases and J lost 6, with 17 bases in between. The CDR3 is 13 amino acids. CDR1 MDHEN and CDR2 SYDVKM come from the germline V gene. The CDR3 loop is CASGAGATCEQYF. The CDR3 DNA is TGTGCCAGCGGGGCTGGAGCTACCTGCGAGCAGTACTTC.

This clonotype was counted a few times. The CDR3 reads CASSLDGSLDNEQFF. CDR3 sequence (DNA): TGTGCCAGCAGCTTAGACGGGAGCTTAGACAATGAGCAGTTCTTC. The chain couples TRBV7-2 to TRBJ2-1, with D maybe TRBD2 (6 bases). Germline V gene sequence: CDR1 SGHTA, CDR2 FQGNSA. The CDR3 is 15 residues long. The ends were cut back, 1 base at V and 5 bases at J, with 12 bases in the middle.

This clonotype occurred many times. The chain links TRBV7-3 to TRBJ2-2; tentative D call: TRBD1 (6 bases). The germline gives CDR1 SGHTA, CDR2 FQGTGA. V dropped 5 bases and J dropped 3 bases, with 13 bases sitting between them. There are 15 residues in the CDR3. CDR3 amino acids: CASSPETGYTGELFF. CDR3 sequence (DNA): TGTGCCAGCAGCCCTGAGACAGGATACACCGGGGAGCTGTTTTTT.

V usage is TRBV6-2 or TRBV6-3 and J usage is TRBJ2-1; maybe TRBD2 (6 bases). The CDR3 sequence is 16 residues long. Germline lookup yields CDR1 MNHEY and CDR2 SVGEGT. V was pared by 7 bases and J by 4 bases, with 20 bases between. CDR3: CASTLRRDLSYNEQFF. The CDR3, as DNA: TGTGCCAGCACCCTCCGCAGGGACTTATCATACAATGAGCAGTTCTTC.

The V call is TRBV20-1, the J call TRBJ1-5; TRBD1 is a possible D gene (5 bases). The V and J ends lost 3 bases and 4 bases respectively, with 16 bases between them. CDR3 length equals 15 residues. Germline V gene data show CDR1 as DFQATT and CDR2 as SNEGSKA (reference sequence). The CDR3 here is CSASAAGDGNQPQHF. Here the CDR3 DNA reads TGCAGTGCTAGTGCCGCGGGGGACGGGAATCAGCCCCAGCATTTT.

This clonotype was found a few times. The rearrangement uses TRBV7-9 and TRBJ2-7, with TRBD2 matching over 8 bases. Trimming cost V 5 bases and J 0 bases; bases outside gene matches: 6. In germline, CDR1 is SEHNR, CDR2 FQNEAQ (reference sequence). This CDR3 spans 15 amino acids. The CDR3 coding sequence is TGTGCCAGCAGCCGTAGCGGGGAAAGCTCCTACGAGCAGTACTTC. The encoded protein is CASSRSGESSYEQYF.

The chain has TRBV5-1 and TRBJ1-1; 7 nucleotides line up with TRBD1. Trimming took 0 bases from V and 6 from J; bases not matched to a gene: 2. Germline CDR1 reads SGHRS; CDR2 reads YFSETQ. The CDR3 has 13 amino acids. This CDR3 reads CASSLGQGAEAFF. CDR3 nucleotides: TGCGCCAGCAGCTTGGGGCAGGGGGCTGAAGCTTTCTTT.

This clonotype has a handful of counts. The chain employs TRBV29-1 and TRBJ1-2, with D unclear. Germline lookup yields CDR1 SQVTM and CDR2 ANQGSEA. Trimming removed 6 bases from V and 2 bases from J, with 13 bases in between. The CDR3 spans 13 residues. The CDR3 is CSVPSDTNYGYTF. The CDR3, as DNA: TGCAGCGTACCAAGCGACACGAACTATGGCTACACCTTC.

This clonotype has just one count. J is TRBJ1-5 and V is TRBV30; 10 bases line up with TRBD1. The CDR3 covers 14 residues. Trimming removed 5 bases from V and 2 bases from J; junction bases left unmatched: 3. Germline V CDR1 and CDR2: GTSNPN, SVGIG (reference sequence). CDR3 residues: CAWGDRGGNQPQHF. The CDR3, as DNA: TGTGCCTGGGGGGACAGGGGCGGCAATCAGCCCCAGCATTTT.

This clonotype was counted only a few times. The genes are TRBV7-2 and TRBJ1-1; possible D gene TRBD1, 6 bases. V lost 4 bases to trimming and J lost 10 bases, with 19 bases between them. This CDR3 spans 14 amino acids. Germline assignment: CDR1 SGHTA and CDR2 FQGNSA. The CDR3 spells CASSSQGTQQGAFF. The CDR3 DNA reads TGTGCCAGCAGCTCCCAGGGAACCCAACAGGGAGCTTTCTTT.

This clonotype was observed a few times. The CDR3 DNA sequence: TGCGCCAGCAGGGATCCGGGACTAGCGGGACGTACCGGGGAGCTGTTTTTT. Its protein is CASRDPGLAGRTGELFF. The rearrangement uses TRBV10-1 and TRBJ2-2, with 13 bases fitting TRBD2. Germline CDR1 reads WNHNN; CDR2 reads SYGVQD (reference sequence). The CDR3 covers 17 residues. V dropped 6 bases and J dropped 5; count of bases not matched to a gene: 9.

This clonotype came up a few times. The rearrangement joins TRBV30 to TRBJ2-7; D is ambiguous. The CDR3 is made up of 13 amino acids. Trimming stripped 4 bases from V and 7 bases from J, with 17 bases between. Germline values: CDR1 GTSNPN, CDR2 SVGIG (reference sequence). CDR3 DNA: TGTGCCTGGAAGCCAGCTGCCGCACCTGAGCAGTACTTC. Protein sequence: CAWKPAAAPEQYF.

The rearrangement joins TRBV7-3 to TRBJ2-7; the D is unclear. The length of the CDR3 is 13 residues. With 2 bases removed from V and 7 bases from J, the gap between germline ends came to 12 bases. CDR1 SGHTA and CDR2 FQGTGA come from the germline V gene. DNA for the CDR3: TGTGCCAGCAGCTTAGATACAACCGGGGAGCAGTACTTC. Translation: CASSLDTTGEQYF.

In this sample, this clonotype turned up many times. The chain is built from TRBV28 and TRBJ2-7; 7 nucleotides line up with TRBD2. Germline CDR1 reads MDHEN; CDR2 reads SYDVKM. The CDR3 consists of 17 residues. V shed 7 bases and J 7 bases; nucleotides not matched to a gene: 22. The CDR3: CASNYKTFDHLGGEQYF. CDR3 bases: TGTGCCAGCAATTATAAAACTTTCGACCACCTCGGGGGGGAGCAGTACTTC.

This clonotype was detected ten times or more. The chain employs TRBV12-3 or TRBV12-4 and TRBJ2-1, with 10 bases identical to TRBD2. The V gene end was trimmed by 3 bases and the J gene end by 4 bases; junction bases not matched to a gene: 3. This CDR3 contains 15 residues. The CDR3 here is CASSLASGGYNEQFF. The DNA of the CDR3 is TGTGCCAGCAGTTTGGCTAGCGGGGGATACAATGAGCAGTTCTTC.

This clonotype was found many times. Here the CDR3 DNA reads TGTGCCTGGAGTCGGGGGGAACAAGAGACCCAGTACTTC. This sequence encodes CAWSRGEQETQYF. The chain links TRBV30 to TRBJ2-5, with 7 bases aligning to TRBD2. From germline, CDR1 is GTSNPN and CDR2 SVGIG (reference sequence). The CDR3 totals 13 residues. Unmatched junction bases numbered 2, after V lost 2 bases and J lost 2 bases.

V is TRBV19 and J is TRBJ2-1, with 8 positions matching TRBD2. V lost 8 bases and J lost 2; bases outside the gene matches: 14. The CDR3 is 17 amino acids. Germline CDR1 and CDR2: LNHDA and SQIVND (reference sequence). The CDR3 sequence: CASLGVRAGGPYNEQFF. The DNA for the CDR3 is TGTGCCAGTTTGGGGGTGCGGGCGGGAGGCCCCTACAATGAGCAGTTCTTC.

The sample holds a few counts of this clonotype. The CDR3 bases are TGTGCCAGCAGCTTAGGGGTCAATCAAGAGACCCAGTACTTC. It yields the protein CASSLGVNQETQYF. This chain connects TRBV7-2 to TRBJ2-5; D call uncertain. V lost 1 base, J lost 2 bases, and 8 bases lay in between. This CDR3 contains 14 residues. Per the germline V gene, CDR1 is SGHTA and CDR2 is FQGNSA.

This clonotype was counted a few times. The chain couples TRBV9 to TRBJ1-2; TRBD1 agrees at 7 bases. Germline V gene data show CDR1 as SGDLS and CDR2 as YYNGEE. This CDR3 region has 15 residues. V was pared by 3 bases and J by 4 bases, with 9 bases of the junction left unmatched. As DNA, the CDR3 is TGTGCCAGCAGCGGCCGTATAGAGGGGGCCTATGGCTACACCTTC. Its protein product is CASSGRIEGAYGYTF. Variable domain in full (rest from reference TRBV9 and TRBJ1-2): DSGVTQTPKHLITATGQRVTLRCSPRSGDLSVYWYQQSLDQGLQFLIQYYNGEERAKGNILERFSAQQFPDLHSELNLSSLELGDSALYFCASSGRIEGAYGYTFGSGTRLTVV.

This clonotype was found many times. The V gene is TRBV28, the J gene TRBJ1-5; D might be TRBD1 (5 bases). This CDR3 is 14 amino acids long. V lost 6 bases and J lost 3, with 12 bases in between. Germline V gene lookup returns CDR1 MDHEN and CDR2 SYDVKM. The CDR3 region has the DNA TGTGCCAGCAGGGATACAGGACCCAATCAGCCCCAGCATTTT. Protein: CASRDTGPNQPQHF.

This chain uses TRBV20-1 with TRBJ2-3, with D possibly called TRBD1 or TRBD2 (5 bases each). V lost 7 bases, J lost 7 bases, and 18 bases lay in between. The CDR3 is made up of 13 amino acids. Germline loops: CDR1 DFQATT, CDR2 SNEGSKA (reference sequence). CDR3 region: CSEVEGISNTQYF. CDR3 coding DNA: TGCAGTGAGGTCGAGGGGATCAGTAATACGCAGTATTTT.

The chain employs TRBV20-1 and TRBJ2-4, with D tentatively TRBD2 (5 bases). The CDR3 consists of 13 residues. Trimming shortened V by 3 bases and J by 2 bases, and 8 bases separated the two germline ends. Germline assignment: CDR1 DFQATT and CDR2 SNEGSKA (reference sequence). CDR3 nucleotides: TGCAGTGCTAGGAGGGTGACCAAAAACATTCAGTACTTC. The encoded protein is CSARRVTKNIQYF.

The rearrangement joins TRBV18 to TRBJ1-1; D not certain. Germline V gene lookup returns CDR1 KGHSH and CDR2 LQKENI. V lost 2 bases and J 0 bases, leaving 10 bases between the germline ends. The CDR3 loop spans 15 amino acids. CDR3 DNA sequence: TGTGCCAGCTCACCAGGGATTCAGGTGAACACTGAAGCTTTCTTT. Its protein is CASSPGIQVNTEAFF.

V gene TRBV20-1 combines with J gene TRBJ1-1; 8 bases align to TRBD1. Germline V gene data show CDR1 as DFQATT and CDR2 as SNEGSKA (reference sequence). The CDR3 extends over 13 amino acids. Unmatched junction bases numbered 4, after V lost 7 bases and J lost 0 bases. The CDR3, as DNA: TGCAGTGGGACAGGGAAAATGAACACTGAAGCTTTCTTT. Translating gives CSGTGKMNTEAFF.

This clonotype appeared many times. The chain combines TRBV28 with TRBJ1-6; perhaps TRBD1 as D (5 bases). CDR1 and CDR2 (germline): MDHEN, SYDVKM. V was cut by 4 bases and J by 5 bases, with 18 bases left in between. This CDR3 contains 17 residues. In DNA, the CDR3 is TGTGCCAGCAGTTGGGGCAGAAGGGGACTGAATAATTCACCCCTCCACTTT. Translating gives CASSWGRRGLNNSPLHF.

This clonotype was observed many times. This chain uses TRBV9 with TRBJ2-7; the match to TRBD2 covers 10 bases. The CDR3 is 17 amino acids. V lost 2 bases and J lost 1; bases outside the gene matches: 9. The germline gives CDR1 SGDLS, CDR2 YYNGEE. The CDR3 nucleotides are TGTGCCAGCAGCGTCCCCAGCGGGAGGGCCGGGTCCTACGAGCAGTACTTC. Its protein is CASSVPSGRAGSYEQYF.